This TCR beta chain was identified during a study of T cells after somatic rescue of genetic block. Sequencing was performed with immunoSEQ multiplex PCR; in TCRdb, only in-frame clones are kept and a portion is missing. In the table there are over 10,000 clones, 65% to 85% of which are singletons. The germline gives CDR1 MDHEN, CDR2 SYDVKM. The V segment lost 5 bases and the J segment 0 bases; nucleotides outside the gene matches: 12. The CDR3 runs to 18 residues. Sequencing was done on a sample of peripheral blood mononuclear cells (PBMCs). The chain links TRBV28 to TRBJ2-7, with 11 bases lining up with TRBD1. This sequence originates from a boy aged 5 to 17. CDR3 bases: TGTGCCAGCAGTAGGACAGGGGGCCCAAGGGCCAGCTCCTACGAGCAGTACTTC. Protein: CASSRTGGPRASSYEQYF.